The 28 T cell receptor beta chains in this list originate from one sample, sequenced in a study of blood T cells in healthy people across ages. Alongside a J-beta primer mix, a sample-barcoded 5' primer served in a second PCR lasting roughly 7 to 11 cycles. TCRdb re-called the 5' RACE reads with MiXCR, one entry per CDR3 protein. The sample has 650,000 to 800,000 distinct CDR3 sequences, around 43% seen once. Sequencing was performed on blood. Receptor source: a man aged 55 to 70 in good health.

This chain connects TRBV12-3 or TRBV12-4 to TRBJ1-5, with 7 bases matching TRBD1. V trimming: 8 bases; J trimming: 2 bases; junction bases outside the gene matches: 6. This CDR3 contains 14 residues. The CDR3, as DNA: TGTGCCAGCCGAGGAACAGGGGGCAATCAGCCCCAGCATTTT. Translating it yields CASRGTGGNQPQHF.

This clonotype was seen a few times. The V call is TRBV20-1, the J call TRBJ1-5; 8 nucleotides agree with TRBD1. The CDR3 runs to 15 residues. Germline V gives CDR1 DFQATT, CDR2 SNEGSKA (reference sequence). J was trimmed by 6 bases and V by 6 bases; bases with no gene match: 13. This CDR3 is CSAWTGTGGGQPQHF. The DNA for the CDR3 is TGCAGTGCCTGGACCGGTACAGGGGGAGGTCAGCCCCAGCATTTT.

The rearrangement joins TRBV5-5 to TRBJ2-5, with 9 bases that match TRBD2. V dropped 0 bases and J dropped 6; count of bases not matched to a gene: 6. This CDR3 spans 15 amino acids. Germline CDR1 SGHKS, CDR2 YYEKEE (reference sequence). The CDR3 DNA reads TGTGCCAGCAGCTTGGCGGCGGGGGGGCTAAAGACCCAGTACTTC. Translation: CASSLAAGGLKTQYF.

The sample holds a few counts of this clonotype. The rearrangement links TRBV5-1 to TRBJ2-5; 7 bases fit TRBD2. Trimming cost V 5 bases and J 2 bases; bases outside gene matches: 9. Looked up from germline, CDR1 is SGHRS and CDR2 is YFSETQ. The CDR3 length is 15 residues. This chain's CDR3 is CASRPTSAIQETQYF. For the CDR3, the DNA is TGCGCCAGCAGGCCTACTAGCGCCATACAAGAGACCCAGTACTTC. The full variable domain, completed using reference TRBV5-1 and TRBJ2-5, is KAGVTQTPRYLIKTRGQQVTLSCSPISGHRSVSWYQQTPGQGLQFLFEYFSETQRNKGNFPGRFSGRQFSNSRSEMNVSTLELGDSALYLCASRPTSAIQETQYFGPGTRLLVL.

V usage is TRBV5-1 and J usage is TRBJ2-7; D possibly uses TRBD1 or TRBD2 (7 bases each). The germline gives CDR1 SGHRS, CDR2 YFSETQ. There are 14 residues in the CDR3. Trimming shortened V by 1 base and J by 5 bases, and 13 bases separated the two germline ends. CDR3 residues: CASSLNQGGNEQYF. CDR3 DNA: TGCGCCAGCAGCTTGAATCAGGGGGGGAACGAGCAGTACTTC.

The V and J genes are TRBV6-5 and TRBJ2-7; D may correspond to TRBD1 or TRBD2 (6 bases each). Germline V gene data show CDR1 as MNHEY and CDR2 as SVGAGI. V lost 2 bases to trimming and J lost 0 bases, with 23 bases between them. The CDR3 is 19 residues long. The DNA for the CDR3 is TGTGCCAGCAGTTACGGGCTCGCTACAGGGACTGCCGGCTCCTACGAGCAGTACTTC. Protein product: CASSYGLATGTAGSYEQYF.

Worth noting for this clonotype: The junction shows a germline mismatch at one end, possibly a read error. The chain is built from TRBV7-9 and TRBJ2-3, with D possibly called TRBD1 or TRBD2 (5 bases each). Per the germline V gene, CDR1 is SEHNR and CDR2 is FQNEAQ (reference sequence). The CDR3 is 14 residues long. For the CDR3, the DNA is TGTGCCTGCAGCTTGATCGGGACCACAGATACGCAGTATTTT. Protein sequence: CACSLIGTTDTQYF.

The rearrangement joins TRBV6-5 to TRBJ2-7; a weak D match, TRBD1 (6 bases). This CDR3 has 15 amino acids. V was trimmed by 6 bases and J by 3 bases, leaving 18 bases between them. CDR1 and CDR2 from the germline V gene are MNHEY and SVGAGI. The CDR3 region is CASSPRGTPYYEQYF. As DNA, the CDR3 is TGTGCCAGCAGCCCTAGGGGGACCCCCTACTACGAGCAGTACTTC.

The CDR3 region is CASSGSSHRGTWGTEAFF. CDR3 DNA: TGCGCCAGCAGTGGATCGTCTCACAGGGGGACCTGGGGTACTGAAGCTTTCTTT. The rearrangement uses TRBV10-2 and TRBJ1-1; 8 nucleotides line up with TRBD1. The CDR3 runs 18 residues. Germline-derived CDR1 and CDR2 are WSHSY and SAAADI. The trim removed 4 bases at V and 5 bases at J, leaving 18 bases unmatched.

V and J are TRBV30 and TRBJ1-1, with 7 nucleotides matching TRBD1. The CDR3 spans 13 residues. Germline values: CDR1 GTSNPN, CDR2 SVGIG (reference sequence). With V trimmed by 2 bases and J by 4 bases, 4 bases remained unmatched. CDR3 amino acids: CAWSRQGFTEAFF. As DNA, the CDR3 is TGTGCCTGGAGTAGACAGGGTTTCACTGAAGCTTTCTTT.

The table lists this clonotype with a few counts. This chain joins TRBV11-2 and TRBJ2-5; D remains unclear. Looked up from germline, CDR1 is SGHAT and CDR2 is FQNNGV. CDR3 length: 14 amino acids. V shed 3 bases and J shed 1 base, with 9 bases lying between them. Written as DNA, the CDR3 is TGTGCCAGCAGCTTCCAGAACCCCCAAGAGACCCAGTACTTC. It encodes CASSFQNPQETQYF.

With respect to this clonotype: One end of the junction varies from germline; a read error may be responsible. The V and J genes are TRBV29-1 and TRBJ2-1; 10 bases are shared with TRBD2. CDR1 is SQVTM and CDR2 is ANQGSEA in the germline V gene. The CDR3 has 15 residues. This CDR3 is CSVERLAGVYNGQFF. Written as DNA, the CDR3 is TGCAGCGTTGAGAGGCTAGCGGGGGTTTACAATGGGCAGTTCTTC.

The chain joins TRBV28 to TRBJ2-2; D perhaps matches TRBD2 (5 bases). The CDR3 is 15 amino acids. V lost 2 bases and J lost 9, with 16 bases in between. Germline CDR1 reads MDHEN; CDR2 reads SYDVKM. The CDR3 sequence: CASSLIGGLIRELFF. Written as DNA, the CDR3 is TGTGCCAGCAGTTTAATTGGAGGTTTAATCAGGGAGCTGTTTTTT.

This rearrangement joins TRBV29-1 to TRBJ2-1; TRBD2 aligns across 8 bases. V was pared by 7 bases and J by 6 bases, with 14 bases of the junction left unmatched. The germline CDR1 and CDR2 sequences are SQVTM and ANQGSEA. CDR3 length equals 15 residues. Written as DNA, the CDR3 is TGCAGCGCTCTGGAGGGACTAGTAGGGCTCAATGAGCAGTTCTTC. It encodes CSALEGLVGLNEQFF.

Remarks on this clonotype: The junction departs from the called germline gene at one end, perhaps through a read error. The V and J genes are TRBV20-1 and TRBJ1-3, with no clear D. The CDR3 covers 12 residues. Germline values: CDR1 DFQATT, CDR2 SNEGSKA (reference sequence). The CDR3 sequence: CSARGPGNTIYF. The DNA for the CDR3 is TGCAGTGCTAGGGGCCCTGGGAACACCATATATTTT.

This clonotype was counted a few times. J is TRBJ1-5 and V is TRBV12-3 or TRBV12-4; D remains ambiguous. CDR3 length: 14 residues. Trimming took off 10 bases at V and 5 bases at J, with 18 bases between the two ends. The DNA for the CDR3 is TGTGCCATCACCCCCGGGGTCTCCGATCAGCCCCAGCATTTT. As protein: CAITPGVSDQPQHF.

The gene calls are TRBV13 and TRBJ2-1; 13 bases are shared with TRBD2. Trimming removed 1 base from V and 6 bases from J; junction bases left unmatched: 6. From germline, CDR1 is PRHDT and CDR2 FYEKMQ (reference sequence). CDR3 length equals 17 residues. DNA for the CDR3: TGTGCCAGCAGCTTAGACCCGGGACTAGCGGGGTCCAATGAGCAGTTCTTC. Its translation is CASSLDPGLAGSNEQFF.

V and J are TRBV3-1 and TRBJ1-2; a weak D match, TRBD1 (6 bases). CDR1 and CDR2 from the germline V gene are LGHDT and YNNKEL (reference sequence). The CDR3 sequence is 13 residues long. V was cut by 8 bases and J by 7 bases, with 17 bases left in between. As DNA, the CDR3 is TGTGCCAGCGGCGGGGGGGCCGCTCGTGGCTACACCTTC. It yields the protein CASGGGAARGYTF.

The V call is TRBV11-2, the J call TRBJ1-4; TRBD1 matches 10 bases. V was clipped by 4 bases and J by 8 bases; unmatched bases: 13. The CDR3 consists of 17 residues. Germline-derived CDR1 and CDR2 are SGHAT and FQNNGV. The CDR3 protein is CASSYRQGARYGEKLFF. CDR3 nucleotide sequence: TGTGCCAGCAGCTACCGACAGGGGGCGCGATATGGGGAAAAACTGTTTTTT.

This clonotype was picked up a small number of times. Here the CDR3 reads CASSLGQGAVYEQYF. The CDR3 nucleotides read TGCGCCAGCAGCCTCGGACAGGGGGCGGTGTACGAGCAGTACTTC. V and J are TRBV4-1 and TRBJ2-7; 11 bases are a match to TRBD1. CDR3 length: 15 amino acids. CDR1 and CDR2 from the germline V gene are MGHRA and YSYEKL. Unmatched junction bases numbered 6, after V lost 4 bases and J lost 4 bases.

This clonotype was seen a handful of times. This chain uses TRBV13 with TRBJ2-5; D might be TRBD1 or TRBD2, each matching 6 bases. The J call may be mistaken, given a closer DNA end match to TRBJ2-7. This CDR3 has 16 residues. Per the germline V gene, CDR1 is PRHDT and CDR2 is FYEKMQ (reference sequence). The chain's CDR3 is CASSLGGGRNPNEQYF. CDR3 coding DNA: TGTGCCAGCAGCTTAGGGGGGGGCCGGAATCCGAACGAGCAGTACTTC.

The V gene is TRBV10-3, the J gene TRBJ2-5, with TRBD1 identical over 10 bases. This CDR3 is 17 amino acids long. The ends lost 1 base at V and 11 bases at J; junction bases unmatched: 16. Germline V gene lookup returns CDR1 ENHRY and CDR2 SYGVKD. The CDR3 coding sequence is TGTGCCATCAGTGAGTTTAGGCCCGGGACAGGGGACTATGAGCAGTACTTC. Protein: CAISEFRPGTGDYEQYF.

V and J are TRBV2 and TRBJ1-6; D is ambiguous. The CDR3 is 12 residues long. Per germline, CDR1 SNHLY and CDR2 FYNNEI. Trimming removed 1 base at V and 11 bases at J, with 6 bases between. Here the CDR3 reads CASSEGPTPLHF. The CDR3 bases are TGTGCCAGCAGTGAAGGTCCGACACCCCTCCACTTT.

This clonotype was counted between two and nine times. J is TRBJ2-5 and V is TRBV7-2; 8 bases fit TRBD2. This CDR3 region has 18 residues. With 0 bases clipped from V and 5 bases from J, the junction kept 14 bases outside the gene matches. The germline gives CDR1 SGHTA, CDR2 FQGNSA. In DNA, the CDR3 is TGTGCCAGCAGCTTAGCACTCTTCTCGGGGGGGGCCCAGGAGACCCAGTACTTC. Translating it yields CASSLALFSGGAQETQYF.

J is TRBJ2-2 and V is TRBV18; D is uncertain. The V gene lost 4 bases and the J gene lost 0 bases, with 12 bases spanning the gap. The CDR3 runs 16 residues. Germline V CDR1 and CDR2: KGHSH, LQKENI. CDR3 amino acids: CASSRYVTSNTGELFF. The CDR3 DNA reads TGTGCCAGCTCACGTTATGTAACGTCGAACACCGGGGAGCTGTTTTTT.

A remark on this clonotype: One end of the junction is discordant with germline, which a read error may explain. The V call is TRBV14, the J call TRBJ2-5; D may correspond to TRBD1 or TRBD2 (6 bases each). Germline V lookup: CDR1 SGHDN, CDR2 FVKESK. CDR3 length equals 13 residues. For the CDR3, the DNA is TGTGCCAGCACCCAAGGGGGGATGGAGACCCAGTACTTC. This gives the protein CASTQGGMETQYF.

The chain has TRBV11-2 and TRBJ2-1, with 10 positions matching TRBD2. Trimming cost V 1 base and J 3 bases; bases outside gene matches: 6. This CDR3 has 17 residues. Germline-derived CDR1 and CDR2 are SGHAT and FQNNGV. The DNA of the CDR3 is TGTGCCAGCAGCTTAGTGGGTAGCGGGGGGTTCTACAATGAGCAGTTCTTC. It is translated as CASSLVGSGGFYNEQFF.

CDR3 sequence: CAISEGQGVYSPLHF. The CDR3 DNA follows: TGTGCCATCAGTGAGGGGCAGGGGGTTTATTCACCCCTCCACTTT. This chain links TRBV10-3 with TRBJ1-6, with 7 positions matching TRBD1. The V gene's germline CDR1 is ENHRY and CDR2 SYGVKD. The CDR3 length is 15 residues. V lost 2 bases and J lost 8; bases outside the gene matches: 6.